The rows below give T cell receptor beta chains drawn from one sample of a study of T cell repertoires in cytomegalovirus infection. Via MiXCR, TCRdb re-called the reads, giving one row per CDR3 protein. The data show fewer than 1,000,000 distinct CDR3 sequences, around 32% seen once. These receptors' targets are unknown. The specimen comprised cultured CD8+ T cells from PBMCs, sampled from culture after CMV antigen stimulation. These receptor sequences come from a human donor in good health (CMV status not recorded). Some clones in this sample may be carry-over from other donors' samples. Each CDR3 is given with its conserved first and last residue. A D gene is named only where the DNA matches it firmly. Not all rows give a size; the values are once, few, many and, for expanded clones, a class.

J gene	D gene	V gene	clone size	CDR3 protein	CDR3 DNA
TRBJ2-3	TRBD2	TRBV11-2	-	CASSLDRVGLVGGVRDTQYF	TGTGCCAGCAGCTTAGATCGGGTGGGACTTGTGGGGGGGGTTAGGGATACGCAGTATTTT
TRBJ1-5	-	TRBV19	few	CASSYTTTSGSNQPQHF	TGTGCCAGTAGTTACACGACCACCTCAGGTAGCAATCAGCCCCAGCATTTT
TRBJ2-1	-	TRBV4-1	few	CASSQDRKEQFF	TGCGCCAGCAGCCAAGACAGAAAGGAGCAGTTCTTC
TRBJ2-1	TRBD2	TRBV12-3/TRBV12-4	few	CASIRAGGRNEQFF	TGTGCCAGCATTAGAGCGGGGGGCCGTAATGAGCAGTTCTTC
TRBJ1-6	-	TRBV7-9	few	CASSSAPQDGNSPLHF	TGTGCCAGCAGCTCCGCACCACAGGATGGTAATTCACCCCTCCACTTT
TRBJ2-1	TRBD1	TRBV7-9	few	CASSRTGSPFF	TGTGCCAGCAGCCGGACAGGATCTCCGTTCTTC
TRBJ2-2	TRBD2	TRBV12-3/TRBV12-4	-	CASSLTSGRGGELFF	TGTGCCAGCAGCCTTACTTCTGGGAGGGGCGGGGAGCTGTTTTTT
TRBJ1-6	-	TRBV7-9	once	CATSLERLNSPLHF	TGTGCCACCAGCTTAGAACGGTTAAATTCACCCCTCCACTTT
TRBJ1-2	TRBD1	TRBV10-3	few	CAISESTGQGNYGYTF	TGTGCCATCAGTGAGTCGACCGGACAGGGGAACTATGGCTACACCTTC
TRBJ1-2	-	TRBV12-5	few	CASGFRGYTF	TGTGCTAGTGGTTTTAGGGGCTACACCTTC
TRBJ2-1	-	TRBV7-2	many	CASSSTMDGLYNEQFF	TGTGCCAGCAGCTCGACCATGGACGGGCTTTACAATGAGCAGTTCTTC
TRBJ1-6	-	TRBV7-9	-	CASSLAKGYSSYNSPLHF	TGTGCCAGCAGCTTAGCAAAAGGGTATAGCTCCTATAATTCACCCCTCCACTTT
TRBJ2-3	-	TRBV6-5	-	CASSWDIPSVDTQYF	TGTGCCAGCAGTTGGGACATCCCGAGCGTGGATACGCAGTATTTT
TRBJ1-1	-	TRBV25-1	few	CASSEDSLNTEAFF	TGTGCCAGCAGTGAAGACAGCTTGAACACTGAAGCTTTCTTT
TRBJ2-7	TRBD1	TRBV7-2	many	CASSFGTVSYEQYF	TGTGCCAGCAGCTTCGGGACAGTCTCCTACGAGCAGTACTTC
TRBJ2-2	-	TRBV19	-	CASSSVTVTGELFF	TGTGCCAGTAGTTCCGTAACAGTCACCGGGGAGCTGTTTTTT
TRBJ2-5	-	TRBV7-9	many	CASSFSGLGKETQYF	TGTGCCAGCAGCTTCTCCGGACTGGGGAAAGAGACCCAGTACTTC
TRBJ2-7	-	TRBV27	-	CASGINEQYF	TGTGCCAGCGGCATAAACGAGCAGTACTTC
TRBJ2-1	-	TRBV7-9	many	CASSLGGALRGEQFF	TGTGCCAGCAGCTTAGGGGGGGCCCTCCGGGGAGAGCAGTTCTTC
TRBJ1-3	-	TRBV20-1	-	CSARNIGNTIYF	TGCAGTGCTAGAAACATAGGAAACACCATATATTTT
TRBJ1-5	-	TRBV3-1	-	CASSQDSHRVNQPQHF	TGTGCCAGCAGCCAAGATAGCCACAGGGTCAATCAGCCCCAGCATTTT
TRBJ2-1	TRBD2	TRBV6-2/TRBV6-3	-	CASSYSGLAADEQFF	TGTGCCAGCAGTTACTCGGGACTAGCGGCAGATGAGCAGTTCTTC
TRBJ1-1	-	TRBV10-3	-	CAISDPSVATEAFF	TGTGCCATCAGCGACCCTTCTGTTGCCACTGAAGCTTTCTTT
TRBJ2-1	TRBD2	TRBV12-3/TRBV12-4	-	CASGLLSGGAGNEQFF	TGTGCCAGCGGCTTACTAAGCGGGGGGGCCGGGAATGAGCAGTTCTTC
TRBJ2-3	TRBD2	TRBV7-8	many	CASSVYGGGLLDSTDTQYF	TGTGCCAGCAGCGTCTACGGCGGGGGATTATTGGATAGCACAGATACGCAGTATTTT
TRBJ2-7	-	TRBV7-9	-	CASTKGGIYEQYF	TGTGCCAGCACCAAAGGGGGTATCTACGAGCAGTACTTC
TRBJ1-2	-	TRBV29-1	few	CSVQNRNYGYTF	TGCAGCGTTCAAAACAGAAACTATGGCTACACCTTC
TRBJ1-6	TRBD1	TRBV5-6	-	CASSNIGQEYNSPLHF	TGTGCCAGCAGTAACATCGGACAGGAATATAATTCACCCCTCCACTTT
TRBJ2-7	-	TRBV5-1	few	CASSLGHYDEQYF	TGCGCCAGCAGCTTGGGTCACTACGACGAGCAGTACTTC
TRBJ1-3	-	TRBV7-8	-	CASSFWTAGNTIYF	TGTGCCAGCAGCTTTTGGACAGCTGGAAACACCATATATTTT
TRBJ1-5	-	TRBV6-9	few	CASSYDAVYSNQPQHF	TGTGCCAGCAGTTACGACGCGGTTTATAGCAATCAGCCCCAGCATTTT
TRBJ2-1	-	TRBV14	many	CASSQPGEGSYNEQFF	TGTGCCAGCAGCCAACCAGGGGAGGGGTCCTACAATGAGCAGTTCTTC
TRBJ2-1	-	TRBV27	few	CASISPGNEQFF	TGTGCCAGCATATCTCCGGGGAATGAGCAGTTCTTC
TRBJ1-5	-	TRBV6-1	few	CASSEAGGQAQHF	TGTGCCAGCAGTGAAGCAGGTGGCCAAGCCCAGCATTTT
TRBJ2-3	TRBD2	TRBV7-2	-	CPRSLADGGGRRDTQYF	TGTCCCAGGAGCTTAGCGGACGGGGGGGGCAGGCGCGATACGCAGTATTTT
TRBJ2-1	TRBD2	TRBV12-5	-	CASGKAGYEQFF	TGTGCTAGTGGAAAAGCGGGGTATGAGCAGTTCTTC
TRBJ2-3	-	TRBV2	-	CASSDEEITDTHYF	TGTGCCAGCAGTGACGAAGAGATCACAGATACGCATTATTTT
TRBJ1-4	TRBD1	TRBV7-9	few	CASSQLQGALEKLFF	TGTGCCAGCAGCCAACTCCAGGGGGCGCTGGAAAAACTGTTTTTT
TRBJ1-4	-	TRBV16	-	CASSRRRQATNEKLFF	TGTGCCAGCAGCCGCCGAAGACAGGCAACTAATGAAAAACTGTTTTTT
TRBJ1-1	-	TRBV2	-	CASSHYSSGEAFF	TGTGCCAGCAGTCACTATTCATCAGGGGAAGCTTTCTTT
TRBJ2-5	-	TRBV7-9	-	CASSSSFIEFPETQYF	TGTGCCAGCAGCTCGAGTTTTATAGAGTTCCCAGAGACCCAGTACTTC
TRBJ2-7	-	TRBV28	-	CASSSLGGTDGLEQYF	TGTGCCAGCAGTTCCCTGGGAGGAACCGACGGCCTCGAGCAGTACTTC
TRBJ1-4	TRBD1	TRBV7-6	-	CASSLSSLFQGAVEKLFF	TGTGCCAGCAGCTTATCATCGCTCTTTCAGGGGGCAGTGGAAAAACTGTTTTTT
TRBJ2-1	TRBD1	TRBV5-5	once	CASSLDRGYYNEQFF	TGTGCCAGCAGCTTAGACAGGGGCTACTACAATGAGCAGTTCTTC
TRBJ1-5	-	TRBV25-1	-	CASSEKTNQPQHF	TGTGCCAGCAGTGAGAAGACCAATCAGCCCCAGCATTTT
TRBJ2-1	-	TRBV4-2	-	CASSQEIGGTNEQFF	TGTGCCAGCAGCCAAGAGATCGGGGGTACTAATGAGCAGTTCTTC
TRBJ1-1	-	TRBV4-1	few	CASSQFGVGTGTEAFF	TGCGCCAGCAGCCAATTTGGGGTGGGGACGGGCACTGAAGCTTTCTTT
TRBJ1-4	TRBD1	TRBV18	-	CASSPLGQSNEKLFF	TGTGCCAGCTCACCACTGGGACAGTCTAATGAAAAACTGTTTTTT
TRBJ2-2	TRBD2	TRBV28	medium-sized	CASSELAGHTGELFF	TGTGCCAGCAGTGAACTAGCGGGGCACACCGGGGAGCTGTTTTTT
TRBJ1-2	-	TRBV27	-	CASSYSRSSNYGYTF	TGTGCCAGCAGTTATAGCCGGTCGTCTAACTATGGCTACACCTTC
TRBJ2-1	TRBD1	TRBV11-1	few	CASSDPGGFNEQFF	TGTGCCAGCAGCGATCCAGGGGGATTCAATGAGCAGTTCTTC
TRBJ2-5	TRBD1	TRBV28	few	CASSLTNRGLETQYF	TGTGCCAGCAGTTTAACAAACAGGGGGCTTGAGACCCAGTACTTC
TRBJ1-2	-	TRBV11-2	few	CASSQGTSYGYTF	TGTGCCAGCAGCCAGGGTACCTCCTATGGCTACACCTTC
TRBJ2-3	-	TRBV12-3/TRBV12-4	few	CASSPRSADTQYF	TGTGCCAGCAGTCCCCGGTCGGCCGATACGCAGTATTTT
TRBJ2-1	-	TRBV7-8	few	CASSNRSSYNEQFF	TGTGCCAGCAGCAACAGGAGCTCCTACAATGAGCAGTTCTTC
TRBJ1-4	-	TRBV4-1	-	CASSQEPRAGGEKLFF	TGCGCCAGCAGCCAAGAACCACGGGCCGGCGGTGAAAAACTGTTTTTT
TRBJ1-1	-	TRBV14	-	CASSQHSGTEAFF	TGTGCCAGCAGCCAACACAGTGGCACTGAAGCTTTCTTT
TRBJ1-5	TRBD1	TRBV27	-	CASSFRGPFQPQHF	TGTGCCAGCAGTTTCAGGGGGCCTTTTCAGCCCCAGCATTTT
TRBJ1-1	TRBD1	TRBV7-9	-	CASSSAGGVTEAFF	TGTGCCAGCAGCTCGGCAGGGGGTGTAACTGAAGCTTTCTTT